These 3 T cell receptor beta chains were all obtained from the same sample, sequenced in a study of cytomegalovirus exposure and HLA in healthy donors. The PCR employed 60 Vbeta primers together with 13 Jbeta primers. Assay used: immunoSEQ multiplex PCR; TCRdb lists only in-frame clones, some missing. There are under 150,000 clones in the sample; over 60% occur only once, and approximately 4% lies in the top ten. The sequenced sample consisted of PBMCs. The receptors come from a young man in good health and CMV-seropositive.

This clone showed up just a few times. This chain uses TRBV4-3 with TRBJ1-6, with D possibly TRBD1 on 5 matching bases. Germline V lookup: CDR1 LGHNA, CDR2 YSLEER. CDR3 size: 15 residues. V lost 1 base to trimming and J lost 6 bases, with 10 bases between them. The CDR3: CASSQGWQGNSPLHF. The CDR3 region has the DNA TGCGCCAGCAGCCAAGGGTGGCAGGGTAATTCACCCCTCCACTTT.

The chain carries TRBV6-1 and TRBJ1-3, with TRBD1 identical over 8 bases. Germline V gene data show CDR1 as MNHNS and CDR2 as SASEGT. The CDR3 sequence is 15 residues long. J lost 2 bases, V lost 6 bases, and 6 bases had no gene match. CDR3 in DNA: TGTGCCAGCAGCAAGGAACAGGGGGCTGGAAACACCATATATTTT. Its translation: CASSKEQGAGNTIYF.

CDR3 amino acids: CASSQQRDTDTQYF. DNA for the CDR3: TGCGCCAGCAGCCAGCAACGGGACACAGATACGCAGTATTTT. This chain connects TRBV4-3 to TRBJ2-3; weak D call: TRBD2 (5 bases). V lost 3 bases and J 2 bases, leaving 9 bases between the germline ends. Germline V CDR1 and CDR2: LGHNA, YSLEER. The CDR3 sequence is 14 residues long.